This T cell receptor beta chain is from a study of immunodeficiency (dated by TCRdb to the late 2010s). Study-level background: Repertoire analysis was done to look for VDJ recombination defects and oligoclonality. Results the study describes overall, beyond this receptor: In the entropy comparisons of patients against healthy controls, patients were shown as n=3 (open circles), and an effect of thymic development was suggested only as a possibility. Based on top-100 and total clonotype frequencies, severe oligoclonality showed up in patient CD8+ T cells, whereas patient CD4+ T cells did not show severe oligoclonality. Between patients and controls, productive entropy and V-J pairing of CD4+ T cells looked similar.

The CDR3 covers 17 residues, taking in both the cysteine and the phenylalanine. Only the CDR3 part of the read is kept: 51 bases, read in frame from the first base. Cut back by 5 bases and 9 bases, the V and J ends lie 23 bases apart. The germline V gene encodes CDR1 SNHLY and CDR2 FYNNEI. Genomic DNA was isolated using the QIAamp DNA Blood Mini Kit and then sent out for immunoSEQ repertoire analysis. Using a standard quantity of genomic DNA template, multiplex PCR was run to amplify the CDR3 regions. An Illumina platform was used to sequence the PCR products. On the authors' methods: Alignment of sequences was done against a reference, and the V, D and J gene definitions came from IMGT. Closely related sequences were merged by a nearest-neighbor clustering algorithm so that PCR and sequencing errors were removed. V, D and J usage was analyzed in productive unique and total sequences using ImmunoSEQ Analyzer tools and R version 3.6.1. The source is immuneACCESS, and TCRdb retained only in-frame sequences with V and J called. Part of the clones is not carried over; for the studies checked, unresolved V genes explain less than half of this, and the remainder is unexplained. V, J and clone size derive from that table, while D and trimming were established from the DNA sequence. Recorded for this sample are around 1,000 clones; 92% of them occurred a single time. Together, the top ten hold around 1.9% of the sample.

Before TCR sequencing, CD3+CD4+ T cells were sorted from fresh PBMCs. Regarding this clone: Its antigen remains unidentified. Base quality data are lacking; no much larger clone is found one base away.

The clonotype comes from a female donor. The material sequenced was CD4+ T cells from blood. The rearrangement combines TRBV2 with TRBJ1-6, with TRBD1 tentatively as D gene (6 bases match). The nucleotide sequence is given as TGTGCCAGCAGTCCTGGGGGGGGGCCCTACGGAGCTTCACCCCTCCACTTT. Its translation reads: CASSPGGGPYGASPLHF.